A selection of T cell receptor beta chains follows, all from one sample in a study of T cells in Graves' hyperthyroidism and ophthalmopathy. Each CDR3 protein is one row after TCRdb ran MiXCR on the multiplex PCR reads. The sample shows about 530,000 distinct CDR3 sequences, 15% to 20% of them seen only once. Sequenced: blood. The receptors originated from a woman between 18 and 29 years old with Graves' ophthalmopathy. CDR3s include the opening cysteine and the closing phenylalanine or tryptophan. The order of the fields is clone size, D gene, J gene, V gene, CDR3 DNA, CDR3 protein. D genes are given only for firm matches. The size field is filled for only some rows; it gives once, few, many or a size class.

clone_size: .
d_call: .
j_call: TRBJ1-1
v_call: TRBV6-1
cdr3_nt: TGTGCCAGCAGCCGCGGTCCTAAGGGAGTTGACACTGAAGCTTTCTTT
cdr3_aa: CASSRGPKGVDTEAFF

clone_size: .
d_call: .
j_call: TRBJ2-1
v_call: TRBV11-2
cdr3_nt: TGTGCCAGCAGCTTACCCGGGGTAGCGGCCTACAATGAGCAGTTCTTC
cdr3_aa: CASSLPGVAAYNEQFF

clone_size: few
d_call: TRBD2
j_call: TRBJ2-5
v_call: TRBV27
cdr3_nt: TGTGCCAGCAGTTTAAAAATAGCGGGAGTGGGAGAGACCCAGTACTTC
cdr3_aa: CASSLKIAGVGETQYF

clone_size: many
d_call: TRBD1
j_call: TRBJ1-5
v_call: TRBV27
cdr3_nt: TGTGCCAGCAGTCCCCTCGGACAGGACAATCAGCCCCAGCATTTT
cdr3_aa: CASSPLGQDNQPQHF

clone_size: .
d_call: .
j_call: TRBJ2-6
v_call: TRBV19
cdr3_nt: TGTGCCGCCTCGACAGCCCCGTCTGGGGCCAACGTCCTGACTTTC
cdr3_aa: CAASTAPSGANVLTF

clone_size: few
d_call: .
j_call: TRBJ1-2
v_call: TRBV5-6
cdr3_nt: TGTGCCAGCAGCGGGCCGACTGACTCCTATGGCTACACCTTC
cdr3_aa: CASSGPTDSYGYTF

clone_size: .
d_call: .
j_call: TRBJ1-1
v_call: TRBV3-1
cdr3_nt: TGTGCCAGCAGCCCCCCCGGGGTTGGAAAAGCTTTCTTT
cdr3_aa: CASSPPGVGKAFF

clone_size: few
d_call: TRBD2
j_call: TRBJ2-2
v_call: TRBV12-3/TRBV12-4
cdr3_nt: TGTGCCAGCAGACTCACCGGTGACGGGGGGGCATCGCCCGGGGAGCTGTTTTTT
cdr3_aa: CASRLTGDGGASPGELFF

clone_size: many
d_call: .
j_call: TRBJ2-7
v_call: TRBV6-2/TRBV6-3
cdr3_nt: TGTGCCAGCAGTTACCCCGCGGACAGAGAAGACTACGAGCAGTACTTC
cdr3_aa: CASSYPADREDYEQYF

clone_size: .
d_call: .
j_call: TRBJ1-2
v_call: TRBV9
cdr3_nt: TGTGCCAGCAGCGATGGGACACGGGAAGACTACACCTTC
cdr3_aa: CASSDGTREDYTF

clone_size: .
d_call: .
j_call: TRBJ2-4
v_call: TRBV11-2
cdr3_nt: TGTGCCAGCAGCTTAGATCCCCAGTGGGAGGTGGTTTACATTCAGTACTTC
cdr3_aa: CASSLDPQWEVVYIQYF

clone_size: few
d_call: TRBD1
j_call: TRBJ1-5
v_call: TRBV19
cdr3_nt: TGTGCCAGTAGTATAGATCGGGACAGGGGAATGCGAATGAGCAATCAGCCCCAGCATTTT
cdr3_aa: CASSIDRDRGMRMSNQPQHF

clone_size: few
d_call: TRBD1
j_call: TRBJ1-2
v_call: TRBV18
cdr3_nt: TGTGCCAGCTCACCACTACAGGGGGCGTCAGTCTATGGCTACACCTTC
cdr3_aa: CASSPLQGASVYGYTF

clone_size: many
d_call: .
j_call: TRBJ1-5
v_call: TRBV20-1
cdr3_nt: TGCAGTGCGGATGAGAGCAATCAGCCCCAGCATTTT
cdr3_aa: CSADESNQPQHF

clone_size: few
d_call: .
j_call: TRBJ2-2
v_call: TRBV30
cdr3_nt: TGTGCCTGGAGCGTAGATAGAGGGGCCGGGGAGCTGTTTTTT
cdr3_aa: CAWSVDRGAGELFF

clone_size: .
d_call: TRBD1
j_call: TRBJ2-2
v_call: TRBV4-2
cdr3_nt: TGTGCCAGCAGCCAACCACAGGGGTTTGGGGAGCTGTTTTTT
cdr3_aa: CASSQPQGFGELFF

clone_size: .
d_call: .
j_call: TRBJ1-5
v_call: TRBV7-8
cdr3_nt: TGTGCCAGCAGCTCCACGGCCAGGGCGCCGGGACTACTGCATTTT
cdr3_aa: CASSSTARAPGLLHF

clone_size: .
d_call: TRBD2
j_call: TRBJ2-7
v_call: TRBV29-1
cdr3_nt: TGCAGCGTTGAGGCCCGGACTAGCGGGAGCTCCTACGAGCAGTACTTC
cdr3_aa: CSVEARTSGSSYEQYF

clone_size: few
d_call: TRBD1
j_call: TRBJ2-7
v_call: TRBV11-1
cdr3_nt: TGTGCCAGCAGCATACAACCGGGACAGCACTACGAGCAGTACTTC
cdr3_aa: CASSIQPGQHYEQYF

clone_size: few
d_call: TRBD2
j_call: TRBJ2-3
v_call: TRBV20-1
cdr3_nt: TGCAGTGCTAGAGAAGTAGGGAGGGGCTTTTGGGACACAGATACGCAGTATTTT
cdr3_aa: CSAREVGRGFWDTDTQYF

clone_size: few
d_call: .
j_call: TRBJ1-1
v_call: TRBV5-1
cdr3_nt: TGCGCCAGCAGCTTGGAATCCGGGGCAGCTGAAGCTTTCTTT
cdr3_aa: CASSLESGAAEAFF

clone_size: .
d_call: .
j_call: TRBJ1-1
v_call: TRBV24-1
cdr3_nt: TGTGCCACCAGTGAAGGGGGTGAGGCTGAAGCTTTCTTT
cdr3_aa: CATSEGGEAEAFF

clone_size: many
d_call: .
j_call: TRBJ2-3
v_call: TRBV5-1
cdr3_nt: TGCGCCAGCACGGGAGACACAGATACGCAGTATTTT
cdr3_aa: CASTGDTDTQYF

clone_size: few
d_call: .
j_call: TRBJ1-3
v_call: TRBV2
cdr3_nt: TGTGCCAGCAGTGGGGTGGGGGGGACTCCTGGAAACACCATATATTTT
cdr3_aa: CASSGVGGTPGNTIYF

clone_size: .
d_call: .
j_call: TRBJ2-2
v_call: TRBV28
cdr3_nt: TGTGCCAGCAGTTACGAGTCAGCTGCGAACACCGGGGAGCTGTTTTTT
cdr3_aa: CASSYESAANTGELFF

clone_size: many
d_call: TRBD1
j_call: TRBJ1-1
v_call: TRBV2
cdr3_nt: TGTGCCAGCCGAACTGGGGACAGCAACACTGAAGCTTTCTTT
cdr3_aa: CASRTGDSNTEAFF

clone_size: .
d_call: .
j_call: TRBJ2-5
v_call: TRBV4-1
cdr3_nt: TGCGCCAGCAGCCCCAAGGGCAGCAGCCAAGAGACCCAGTACTTC
cdr3_aa: CASSPKGSSQETQYF

clone_size: few
d_call: TRBD1
j_call: TRBJ1-1
v_call: TRBV14
cdr3_nt: TGTGCCAGCAGGACAACAGGGGGAGGTACTGAAGCTTTCTTT
cdr3_aa: CASRTTGGGTEAFF

clone_size: few
d_call: TRBD2
j_call: TRBJ2-7
v_call: TRBV4-1
cdr3_nt: TGCGCCAGCAGCCAAGTGGCAGGGCGAAGCGGGGCGTACGAGCAGTACTTC
cdr3_aa: CASSQVAGRSGAYEQYF

clone_size: .
d_call: .
j_call: TRBJ2-5
v_call: TRBV30
cdr3_nt: TGTGCCTGGTCCAAGCGCCGGCGGACCCAAGAGACCCAGTACTTC
cdr3_aa: CAWSKRRRTQETQYF

clone_size: many
d_call: TRBD1
j_call: TRBJ2-3
v_call: TRBV27
cdr3_nt: TGTGCCAGCAGCGTGGACAGGGCTAGCACAGATACGCAGTATTTT
cdr3_aa: CASSVDRASTDTQYF

clone_size: .
d_call: .
j_call: TRBJ1-3
v_call: TRBV15
cdr3_nt: TGTGCCACCAGCAGAGCGGGGGGGCCTGGAAACACCATATATTTT
cdr3_aa: CATSRAGGPGNTIYF

clone_size: .
d_call: TRBD2
j_call: TRBJ2-7
v_call: TRBV20-1
cdr3_nt: TGCAGTGCTGTCTCCCCTAGCGGAGGGCGGCAGCAGTACTTC
cdr3_aa: CSAVSPSGGRQQYF

clone_size: few
d_call: TRBD2
j_call: TRBJ2-1
v_call: TRBV20-1
cdr3_nt: TGCAGTGCTAGACATATCACCCTGCCCCCCGGACTAGCGGGGAAAATTAGATACAATGAGCAGTTCTTC
cdr3_aa: CSARHITLPPGLAGKIRYNEQFF

clone_size: .
d_call: TRBD1
j_call: TRBJ1-2
v_call: TRBV6-5
cdr3_nt: TGTGCCAGCAGTTATTTGGGACAGAGTAACCCCTATGGCTACACCTTC
cdr3_aa: CASSYLGQSNPYGYTF

clone_size: many
d_call: TRBD1
j_call: TRBJ1-1
v_call: TRBV5-1
cdr3_nt: TGCGCCAGCAGCGTAACCTGGACAGGGGGCAGGAACACTGAAGCTTTCTTT
cdr3_aa: CASSVTWTGGRNTEAFF

clone_size: .
d_call: .
j_call: TRBJ1-1
v_call: TRBV5-1
cdr3_nt: TGCGCCAGCAGCTTGAGGGGGGAGAAGGAGACTGAAGCTTTCTTT
cdr3_aa: CASSLRGEKETEAFF

clone_size: .
d_call: .
j_call: TRBJ2-1
v_call: TRBV12-3/TRBV12-4
cdr3_nt: TGTGCCAGCAGCCAAGTGCGGCGGGATTTAGGCTACAATGAGCAGTTCTTC
cdr3_aa: CASSQVRRDLGYNEQFF

clone_size: many
d_call: .
j_call: TRBJ2-7
v_call: TRBV30
cdr3_nt: TGTGCCTGGAGTGTCTCCAGGGCCTACGAGCAGTACTTC
cdr3_aa: CAWSVSRAYEQYF

clone_size: .
d_call: TRBD1
j_call: TRBJ2-3
v_call: TRBV19
cdr3_nt: TGTGCCAGTAGTGCCGGGACAGACACTAGCACAGATACGCAGTATTTT
cdr3_aa: CASSAGTDTSTDTQYF

clone_size: .
d_call: .
j_call: TRBJ1-2
v_call: TRBV14
cdr3_nt: TGTGCCAGCAGCCAAGGGAAGGGACGTCTGAACGGCTTCTATGGCTACACCTTC
cdr3_aa: CASSQGKGRLNGFYGYTF

clone_size: many
d_call: .
j_call: TRBJ1-2
v_call: TRBV7-8
cdr3_nt: TGTGCCAGCAGCCCCGGATCCAAGAACTATGGCTACACCTTC
cdr3_aa: CASSPGSKNYGYTF

clone_size: few
d_call: TRBD2
j_call: TRBJ2-3
v_call: TRBV20-1
cdr3_nt: TGCAGTGCTAGAGTACGTGGGAGGGCCACAGATACGCAGTATTTT
cdr3_aa: CSARVRGRATDTQYF

clone_size: many
d_call: TRBD1
j_call: TRBJ2-7
v_call: TRBV7-6
cdr3_nt: TGTGCCAGCAGCATGACTCCGGGACAGGGGCACGAGCAGTACTTC
cdr3_aa: CASSMTPGQGHEQYF

clone_size: few
d_call: TRBD2
j_call: TRBJ2-5
v_call: TRBV2
cdr3_nt: TGTGCCAGCACCGTGTGGACTAGCGGGGCCCAAGAGACCCAGTACTTC
cdr3_aa: CASTVWTSGAQETQYF

clone_size: many
d_call: .
j_call: TRBJ2-7
v_call: TRBV10-3
cdr3_nt: TGTGCCATCGGGTCCGTCATGGGGCAGTACTTC
cdr3_aa: CAIGSVMGQYF

clone_size: few
d_call: .
j_call: TRBJ1-4
v_call: TRBV5-1
cdr3_nt: TGCGCCAGCAGCCTCGGGACAAGGGGAGAAAAACTGTTTTTT
cdr3_aa: CASSLGTRGEKLFF

clone_size: few
d_call: TRBD1
j_call: TRBJ1-6
v_call: TRBV4-1
cdr3_nt: TGCGCCAGCAGCCTTGGGACAGACAGGAATTCACCCCTCCACTTT
cdr3_aa: CASSLGTDRNSPLHF

clone_size: .
d_call: .
j_call: TRBJ1-6
v_call: TRBV27
cdr3_nt: TGTGCCAGCAGTTTATTCGCCCAATCAAAGAATTCACCCCTCCACTTT
cdr3_aa: CASSLFAQSKNSPLHF

clone_size: .
d_call: .
j_call: TRBJ2-1
v_call: TRBV6-2/TRBV6-3
cdr3_nt: TGTGCCGGCATCGGATTTTATGAGCAGTTCTTC
cdr3_aa: CAGIGFYEQFF

clone_size: many
d_call: .
j_call: TRBJ1-1
v_call: TRBV2
cdr3_nt: TGTGCCAGCATCGGGGAGAACACTGAAGCTTTCTTT
cdr3_aa: CASIGENTEAFF

clone_size: many
d_call: TRBD2
j_call: TRBJ2-5
v_call: TRBV4-2
cdr3_nt: TGTGCCAGCAGCCAAGATCTGGGGGGGCAAGAGACCCAGTACTTC
cdr3_aa: CASSQDLGGQETQYF

clone_size: .
d_call: .
j_call: TRBJ2-2
v_call: TRBV19
cdr3_nt: TGTGCCAGTCTTACATACACCGGGGAGCTGTTTTTT
cdr3_aa: CASLTYTGELFF

clone_size: few
d_call: TRBD1
j_call: TRBJ2-7
v_call: TRBV20-1
cdr3_nt: TGCAGTGGGCAGAGCGGGGGACAGGGGGCCTACGAGCAGTACTTC
cdr3_aa: CSGQSGGQGAYEQYF

clone_size: few
d_call: TRBD1
j_call: TRBJ1-3
v_call: TRBV28
cdr3_nt: TGTGCCAGCAGGGGGGAACGGGGACAGATGAGCTCTGGAAACACCATATATTTT
cdr3_aa: CASRGERGQMSSGNTIYF

clone_size: many
d_call: TRBD2
j_call: TRBJ2-3
v_call: TRBV27
cdr3_nt: TGTGCCAGCAGTTTATATTATGCGGGGGAAACAGATACGCAGTATTTT
cdr3_aa: CASSLYYAGETDTQYF

clone_size: many
d_call: .
j_call: TRBJ1-1
v_call: TRBV16
cdr3_nt: TGTGCCAGCAGCCAATTACAGTACACTGAAGCTTTCTTT
cdr3_aa: CASSQLQYTEAFF